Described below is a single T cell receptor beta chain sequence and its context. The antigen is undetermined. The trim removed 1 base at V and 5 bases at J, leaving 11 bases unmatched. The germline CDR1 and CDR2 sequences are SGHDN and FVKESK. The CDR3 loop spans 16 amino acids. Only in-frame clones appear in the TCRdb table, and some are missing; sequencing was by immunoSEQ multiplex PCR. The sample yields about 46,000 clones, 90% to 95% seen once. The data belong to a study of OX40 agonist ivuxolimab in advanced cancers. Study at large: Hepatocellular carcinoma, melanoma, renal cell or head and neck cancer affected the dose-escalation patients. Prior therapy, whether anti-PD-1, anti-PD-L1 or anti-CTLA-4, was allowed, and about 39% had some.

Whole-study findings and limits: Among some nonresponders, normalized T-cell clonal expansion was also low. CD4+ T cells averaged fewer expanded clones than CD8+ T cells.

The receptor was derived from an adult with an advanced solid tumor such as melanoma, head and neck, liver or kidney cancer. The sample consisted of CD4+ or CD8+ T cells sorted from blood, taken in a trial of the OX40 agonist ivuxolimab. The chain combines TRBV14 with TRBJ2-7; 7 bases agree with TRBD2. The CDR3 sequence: CASSQGETGGVDEQYF. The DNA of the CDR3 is TGTGCCAGCAGCCAAGGAGAAACGGGAGGAGTCGACGAGCAGTACTTC.